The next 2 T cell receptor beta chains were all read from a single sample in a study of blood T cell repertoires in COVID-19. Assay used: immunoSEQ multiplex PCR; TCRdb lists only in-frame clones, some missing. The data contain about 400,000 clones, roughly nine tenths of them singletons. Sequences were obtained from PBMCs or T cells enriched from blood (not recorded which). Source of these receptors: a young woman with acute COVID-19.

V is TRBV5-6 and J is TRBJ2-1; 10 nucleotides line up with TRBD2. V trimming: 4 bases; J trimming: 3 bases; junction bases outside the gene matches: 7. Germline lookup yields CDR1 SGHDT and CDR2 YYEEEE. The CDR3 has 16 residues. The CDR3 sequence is CASSRMGTSDYNEQFF. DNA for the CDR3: TGTGCCAGCAGCCGTATGGGGACTAGCGACTACAATGAGCAGTTCTTC.

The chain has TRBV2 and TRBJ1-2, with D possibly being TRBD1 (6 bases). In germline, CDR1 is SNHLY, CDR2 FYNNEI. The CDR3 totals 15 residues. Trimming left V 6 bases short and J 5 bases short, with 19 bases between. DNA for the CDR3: TGTGCCAGCAGATCCGTCCGGGACAAGGCATATGGCTACACCTTC. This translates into CASRSVRDKAYGYTF.